This TCR beta chain was documented in a study of T-cell reconstitution after alpha-beta-depleted transplantation in children. The study's findings and limits: Surviving recipient T cells and thymic progenitors accounted for the high day-60 TCRbeta diversity observed in some patients. Among T cells one year after transplant, newly produced cells accounted for most counts and diversity. Approximately two months post-transplant, alpha-beta T cells reportedly originated from several hundred expanded graft clones.

Germline V gene data show CDR1 as MNHNS and CDR2 as SASEGT. The V gene end was trimmed by 6 bases and the J gene end by 3 bases; junction bases not matched to a gene: 4. This CDR3 is built from 14 residues. Unique molecular identifiers were used to barcode this TCRbeta library. TCRdb reprocessed the PCR reads with MiXCR, giving one entry per CDR3 protein. The sample has about 400,000 distinct CDR3 sequences; 15% to 20% are singletons. Concerning this clonotype: Antigen specificity is unknown.

This chain links TRBV6-1 with TRBJ1-2, with 10 bases aligning to TRBD1. This TCR was sampled from a boy younger than two who had a stem cell transplant for Wiskott-Aldrich syndrome, so the T cells may come from the graft donor. The sequences come from PBMCs, mostly from graft donor cells, collected 360 days after TCRalphabeta/CD19-depleted stem cell transplant. The CDR3 DNA reads as TGTGCCAGCAGAAGACAGGGGGCAGACTATGGCTACACCTTC. It yields the protein CASRRQGADYGYTF.